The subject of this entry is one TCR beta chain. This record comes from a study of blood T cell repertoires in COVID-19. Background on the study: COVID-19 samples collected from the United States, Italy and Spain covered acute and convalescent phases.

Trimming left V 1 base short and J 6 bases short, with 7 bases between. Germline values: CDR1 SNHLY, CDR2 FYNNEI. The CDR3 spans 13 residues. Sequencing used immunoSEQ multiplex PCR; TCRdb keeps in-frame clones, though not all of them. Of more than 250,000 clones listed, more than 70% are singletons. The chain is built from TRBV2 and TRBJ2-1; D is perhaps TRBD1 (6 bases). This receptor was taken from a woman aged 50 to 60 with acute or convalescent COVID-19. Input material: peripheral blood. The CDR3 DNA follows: TGTGCCAGCAGTGAAGAACAGGGCAATGAGCAGTTCTTC. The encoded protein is CASSEEQGNEQFF.